The sample holds a few counts of the clone carrying this TCR beta chain. Its antigen is unknown. Treatment specified: roughly nine-day PBMC culture with coronavirus spike peptide pools or control peptides (ViraFEST assay). Sequencing of cultured CD4+ T cell DNA used the Oncomine TCR Beta short-read assay. From the PCR reads, TCRdb called clonotypes with MiXCR, one entry per CDR3 protein. The sample lists tens of thousands of distinct CDR3 sequences; approximately 60% were seen once. This sample was included in a study of vaccination and CD4 T cells after COVID-19. Overall study: A vaccine, either BNT162b2 or mRNA-1273, was given to participants in two doses. Control cultures, each given a CEFX pool, an HIV-1 Nef pool, or no peptide, were included.

J was trimmed by 3 bases and V by 5 bases; bases with no gene match: 8. The germline gives CDR1 SGHAT, CDR2 FQNNGV. The CDR3 contains 15 residues. The TCR originated in a human donor who had recovered from COVID-19. The material sequenced was CD4+ T cells from blood, cultured in vitro. The chain has TRBV11-2 and TRBJ1-2; 8 bases fit TRBD1. The DNA of the CDR3 is TGTGCCAGCAGCCACAGGGGGACAGCCGACTATGGCTACACCTTC. It yields the protein CASSHRGTADYGYTF. The whole variable domain, remainder taken from reference TRBV11-2 and TRBJ1-2, is EAGVAQSPRYKIIEKRQSVAFWCNPISGHATLYWYQQILGQGPKLLIQFQNNGVVDDSQLPKDRFSAERLKGVDSTLKIQPAKLEDSAVYLCASSHRGTADYGYTFGSGTRLTVV.